The clone carrying this TCR beta chain has ten or more counts. Its cognate antigen is unknown. A universal primer binding site was introduced by template switching. The final cDNA contained unique molecular identifiers. TCRdb re-called the 5' RACE reads with MiXCR, one entry per CDR3 protein. The sample lists hundreds of thousands of distinct CDR3 sequences; 20% to 25% were seen once. These data are taken from a study of identical twins. Study observations and caveats: Cross-sectional statistics underpinned the conclusions; the same donors were not followed.

This CDR3 is 15 amino acids long. J was trimmed by 7 bases and V by 6 bases; bases with no gene match: 5. The sample was also linked to a second study, of yellow fever vaccine responses in identical twins.

The sequenced sample consisted of CD4+ T cells sorted from blood. This sequence originates from a woman aged 18-29 years in good health. The chain couples TRBV12-3 or TRBV12-4 to TRBJ2-1, with TRBD2 matching over 14 bases. CDR3 nucleotide sequence: TGTGCCAGCAGAACCGGGACTAGCGGGAGTAATGAGCAGTTCTTC. It translates to CASRTGTSGSNEQFF.